This TCR beta chain came from a study of blood T cells in healthy people across ages. Study as a whole: With template switching, about one barcoded beta molecule was captured per two T cells.

V dropped 2 bases and J dropped 3 bases, with 18 bases sitting between them. Germline V lookup: CDR1 SGDLS, CDR2 YYNGEE. CDR3 length: 16 residues. Notes on the study in general: Unknown donor CMV status possibly confounded expanded clonotype changes.

Total RNA, at least 5.5 micrograms per sample, came from PBMCs. With regard to this clonotype: The antigen remains undetermined.

With a J-beta primer mix and a sample-barcoded 5' primer, a second PCR ran about 6 to 11 cycles. A 12-random-nucleotide template-switch adaptor tagged each cDNA molecule. MiXCR was run by TCRdb on the 5' RACE reads, yielding one entry per CDR3 protein. Here the sample spans fewer than 750,000 distinct CDR3 sequences, 47% being singletons. This chain joins TRBV9 and TRBJ2-7, with a weak D call TRBD2 (5 bases). Sequenced input: blood. The receptor was derived from an older man in good health. The CDR3 reads CASSVGPSGNVYEQYF. CDR3 bases: TGTGCCAGCAGCGTCGGCCCCTCGGGGAATGTCTACGAGCAGTACTTC.